This TCR beta chain emerged from a study of molecular identifiers for immune sequencing clone quantification. Notes on the study in general: Clonotypes surpassing 20 RNA copies contained over 98% of effector molecules, versus under 1% in naive cells.

Turning to this clonotype: Its antigen is still unknown.

V dropped 7 bases and J dropped 1; count of bases not matched to a gene: 7. This CDR3 spans 14 amino acids. CDR1 MNHEY and CDR2 SVGEGT come from the germline V gene. TCRdb reprocessed the PCR reads via MiXCR and lists one record per CDR3 protein. The sample has around 100,000 distinct CDR3 sequences, roughly a third seen once. V and J are TRBV6-2 or TRBV6-3 and TRBJ2-7; TRBD2 aligns across 7 bases. The TCR sequence derives from a human donor in good health. Some libraries in this study had Jurkat cell RNA spiked in. Sequenced: naive CD8+ T cells from blood, with Jurkat cell RNA spiked in. Noted subset: FACS-sorted CD8+CD4-CCR7+CD45RA+ naive T cells. The CDR3 region has the DNA TGTGCCAGCAACCCAGCGGGACTGTCCTACGAGCAGTACTTC. Protein sequence: CASNPAGLSYEQYF.